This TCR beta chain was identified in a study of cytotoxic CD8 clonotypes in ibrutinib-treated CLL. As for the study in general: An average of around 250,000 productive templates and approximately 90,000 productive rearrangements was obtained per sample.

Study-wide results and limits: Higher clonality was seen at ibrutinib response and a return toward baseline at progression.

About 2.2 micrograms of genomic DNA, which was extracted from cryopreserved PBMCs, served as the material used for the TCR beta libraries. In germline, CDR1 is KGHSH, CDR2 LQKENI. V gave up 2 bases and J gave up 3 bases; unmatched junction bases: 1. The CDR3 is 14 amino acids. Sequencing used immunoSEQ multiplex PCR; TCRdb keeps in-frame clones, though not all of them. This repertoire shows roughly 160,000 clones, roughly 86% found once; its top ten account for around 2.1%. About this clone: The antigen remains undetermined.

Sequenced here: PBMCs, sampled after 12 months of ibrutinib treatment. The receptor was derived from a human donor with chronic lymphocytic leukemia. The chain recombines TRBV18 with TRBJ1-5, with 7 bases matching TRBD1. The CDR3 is CASSPGQANQPQHF. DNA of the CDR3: TGTGCCAGCTCACCAGGACAGGCCAATCAGCCCCAGCATTTT. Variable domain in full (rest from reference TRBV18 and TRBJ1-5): NAGVMQNPRHLVRRRGQEARLRCSPMKGHSHVYWYRQLPEEGLKFMVYLQKENIIDESGMPKERFSAEFPKEGPSILRIQQVVRGDSAAYFCASSPGQANQPQHFGDGTRLSIL.